This T cell receptor (beta chain) was recovered during a study of Ad26.COV2.S vaccination and SARS-CoV-2 variants. Here immunoSEQ multiplex PCR was the method, and the copy in TCRdb shows in-frame clones only, minus some. The repertoire holds about 350,000 clones, with 92% as singletons. Germline V gives CDR1 SGDLS, CDR2 YYNGEE. The V and J ends lost 4 bases and 1 base respectively, with 11 bases between them. CDR3 length equals 14 residues. The sequence derives from a human donor who had recovered from COVID-19. The rearrangement links TRBV9 to TRBJ1-1; D not resolved. Here the sequenced sample was peripheral blood, taken after recovery from COVID-19. The CDR3 nucleotides are TGTGCCAGCAGCCCCATTGGGCAGAACACTGAAGCTTTCTTT. Amino acid sequence: CASSPIGQNTEAFF.